Below, one T cell receptor (beta chain) is given with its context. This entry comes from a study of blood T cell repertoires in COVID-19. Overall study context: Sites across the United States, Italy and Spain contributed samples from acute and convalescent COVID-19. PBMCs, B-cell-depleted T cells, or T cells provided the cDNA or gDNA that made up the material.

Measured with immunoSEQ multiplex PCR; TCRdb has only the in-frame clones, and not every one. Found here are roughly 300,000 clones, over 85% of them singletons; the top ten hold 1.8%. V lost 6 bases and J lost 7, with 18 bases in between. The CDR3 is made up of 14 amino acids. The germline V gene encodes CDR1 LGHDT and CDR2 YNNKEL (reference sequence). The sequence was obtained from a woman in her twenties or thirties with COVID-19, enrolled during active disease. The chain recombines TRBV3-1 (or the pseudogene TRBV3-2) with TRBJ1-2; D uncertain. The sequenced material came from peripheral blood. This chain's CDR3 is CASSPLSGRVGYTF. Here the CDR3 DNA reads TGTGCCAGCAGTCCACTCTCCGGGAGGGTTGGCTACACCTTC.